Following are 12 T cell receptor beta chains from one sample sequenced in a study of radiation and T cells in renal cell carcinoma. Time point indicated: blood 2 weeks post-SBRT. Treatment here: 15 Gy SBRT to primary tumor, nephrectomy 4 weeks later. This table comes from immunoSEQ multiplex PCR, and its TCRdb copy is limited to in-frame clones, with some not included. The sample shows some 75,000 clones, 82% of them seen only once. Source: blood, taken from a patient whose treatment included radiotherapy and nephrectomy. The receptors come from a man aged 55-75 years with renal cell carcinoma.

This clone was picked up one time. The chain employs TRBV28 and TRBJ2-7, with 10 positions matching TRBD1. J was trimmed by 5 bases and V by 4 bases; bases with no gene match: 2. CDR3 length equals 13 residues. CDR1 is MDHEN, CDR2 SYDVKM, per germline. The CDR3 sequence is CASSSGTGDEQYF. CDR3 DNA sequence: TGTGCCAGCAGTTCCGGGACAGGGGACGAGCAGTACTTC.

This chain uses TRBV5-4 with TRBJ2-3; TRBD2 matches at 9 bases. The CDR3 covers 17 residues. Trimming at V came to 2 bases and at J to 0 bases, leaving 7 bases not matched to a gene. Germline V gene lookup returns CDR1 SGHNT and CDR2 YYREEE (reference sequence). Here the CDR3 reads CASSFPRAGGSTDTQYF. In nucleotides, the CDR3 is TGTGCCAGCAGCTTCCCAAGGGCGGGAGGGAGCACAGATACGCAGTATTTT.

The chain couples TRBV7-8 to TRBJ2-4; D not resolved. The CDR3 is 15 residues long. Trimming stripped 2 bases from V and 8 bases from J, with 16 bases between. Germline V gives CDR1 SGHVS, CDR2 FQNEAQ. The CDR3 spells CASSLYVGTPHIQYF. As DNA, the CDR3 is TGTGCCAGCAGCTTATACGTCGGCACCCCGCACATTCAGTACTTC.

The CDR3 spells CASRGTSGRAYEQYF. In nucleotides, the CDR3 is TGTGCCAGCAGGGGGACTAGCGGGAGGGCCTACGAGCAGTACTTC. The chain carries TRBV2 and TRBJ2-7; TRBD2 agrees at 16 bases. The CDR3 totals 15 residues. Germline V gene data show CDR1 as SNHLY and CDR2 as FYNNEI. The V gene end was trimmed by 6 bases and the J gene end by 2 bases; junction bases not matched to a gene: 1.

Only one count was recorded for this clone. This chain links TRBV14 with TRBJ2-1, with TRBD2 matching 7 bases. Germline V gene data show CDR1 as SGHDN and CDR2 as FVKESK. The ends lost 5 bases at V and 11 bases at J; junction bases unmatched: 9. The CDR3 is 13 amino acids. The CDR3 loop is CASSARLAGQQFF. The CDR3 coding sequence is TGTGCCAGCAGCGCCCGATTAGCGGGTCAGCAGTTCTTC.

This chain joins TRBV2 and TRBJ2-5; 8 bases are a match to TRBD1. The CDR3 extends over 15 amino acids. The V segment lost 8 bases and the J segment 2 bases; nucleotides outside the gene matches: 10. The germline gives CDR1 SNHLY, CDR2 FYNNEI. CDR3 residues: CASPDRAWDQETQYF. In DNA form, the CDR3 reads TGTGCCAGCCCGGACAGGGCCTGGGATCAAGAGACCCAGTACTTC.

V usage is TRBV6-5 and J usage is TRBJ2-1, with 10 bases matching TRBD2. V lost 2 bases to trimming and J lost 7 bases; unmatched junction nucleotides: 5. This CDR3 spans 15 amino acids. Looked up from germline, CDR1 is MNHEY and CDR2 is SVGAGI. The CDR3 nucleotides read TGTGCCAGCAGTTACAGGCCTAGCGGGAGAAATGAGCAGTTCTTC. It specifies CASSYRPSGRNEQFF.

The rearrangement links TRBV28 to TRBJ1-2, with no clear D. The V end lost 3 bases, the J end lost 8 bases, and 16 bases lay between the germline ends. The CDR3 has 14 amino acids. Looked up from germline, CDR1 is MDHEN and CDR2 is SYDVKM. The CDR3 nucleotides are TGTGCCAGCAGTTTGGCCGGGGTGAGCGGCGGCTACACCTTC. Translated, it gives CASSLAGVSGGYTF.

The chain uses TRBV10-3 and TRBJ1-1; D perhaps matches TRBD1 (6 bases). Germline V gene lookup returns CDR1 ENHRY and CDR2 SYGVKD. The V and J ends lost 5 bases and 1 base respectively, with 14 bases between them. There are 15 residues in the CDR3. This CDR3 is CAISLGGDGNTEAFF. As DNA, the CDR3 is TGTGCCATCAGTTTGGGGGGCGACGGGAACACTGAAGCTTTCTTT.

The chain joins TRBV6-6 to TRBJ2-7; TRBD2 agrees at 8 bases. With V trimmed by 4 bases and J by 2 bases, 10 bases remained unmatched. Germline V lookup: CDR1 MNHNY, CDR2 SVGAGI (reference sequence). The CDR3 is 16 residues long. The CDR3: CASSSRLGGRTYEQYF. The CDR3 bases are TGTGCCAGCAGTTCTAGACTAGGCGGGAGGACCTACGAGCAGTACTTC.

The rearrangement joins TRBV25-1 to TRBJ2-3, with 8 bases that match TRBD1. From germline, CDR1 is MGHDK and CDR2 SYGVNS. V shed 1 base and J 1 base; nucleotides not matched to a gene: 4. The CDR3 is 16 residues long. The CDR3 DNA follows: TGTGCCAGCAGTGAATTCAGGGGGCAGGGCACAGATACGCAGTATTTT. Protein sequence: CASSEFRGQGTDTQYF. The variable domain in full, with the rest retrieved from reference TRBV25-1 and TRBJ2-3, is EADIYQTPRYLVIGTGKKITLECSQTMGHDKMYWYQQDPGMELHLIHYSYGVNSTEKGDLSSESTVSRIRTEHFPLTLESARPSHTSQYLCASSEFRGQGTDTQYFGPGTRLTVL.

The rearrangement uses TRBV2 and TRBJ2-1; 8 nucleotides match TRBD2. The CDR3 contains 16 residues. Unmatched junction bases numbered 11, after V lost 8 bases and J lost 2 bases. From germline, CDR1 is SNHLY and CDR2 FYNNEI. The CDR3 region is CASRSGLVTPYNEQFF. The CDR3 DNA sequence: TGTGCCAGCCGATCGGGACTAGTGACTCCCTACAATGAGCAGTTCTTC.